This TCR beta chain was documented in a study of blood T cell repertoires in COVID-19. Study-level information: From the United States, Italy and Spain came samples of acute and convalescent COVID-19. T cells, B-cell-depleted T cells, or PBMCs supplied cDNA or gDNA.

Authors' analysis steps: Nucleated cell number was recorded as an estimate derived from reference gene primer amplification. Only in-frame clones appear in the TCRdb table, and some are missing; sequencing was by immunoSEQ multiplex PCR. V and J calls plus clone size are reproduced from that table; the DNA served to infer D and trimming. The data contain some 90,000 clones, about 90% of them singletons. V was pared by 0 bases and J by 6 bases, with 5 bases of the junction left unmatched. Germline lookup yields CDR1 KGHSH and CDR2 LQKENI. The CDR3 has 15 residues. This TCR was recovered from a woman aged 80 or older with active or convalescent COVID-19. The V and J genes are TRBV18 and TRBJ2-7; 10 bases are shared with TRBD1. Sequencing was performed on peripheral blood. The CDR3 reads CASSPPLGQGGEQYF. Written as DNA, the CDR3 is TGTGCCAGCTCACCACCGCTCGGACAGGGGGGCGAGCAGTACTTC.